This TCR beta chain derives from a study of regulatory T cells in long-lasting Graves disease. Arm-PCR of CDR3 regions and iRepertoire HTBI primers were the basis on which TCR beta libraries were built. From the multiplex PCR reads, TCRdb called clonotypes with MiXCR, one entry per CDR3 protein. The sample lists about 310,000 distinct CDR3 sequences, approximately 20% occurring once. Sample time point: newly diagnosed GD, antithyroid drugs for less than 3 months. TCR sequences were obtained from RNA taken from PBMCs. This CDR3 spans 11 amino acids. V lost 7 bases and J 8 bases, leaving 9 bases between the germline ends. The germline V gene has CDR1 LNHDA and CDR2 SQIVND (reference sequence).

The origin of this receptor is a female donor with Graves disease. Sequenced here: peripheral blood mononuclear cells (PBMCs), sampled at new diagnosis, from a patient treated with antithyroid drugs. The chain recombines TRBV19 with TRBJ2-1, with D perhaps TRBD2 (6 bases). The DNA of the CDR3 is TGTGCCAGTACCAGGAGGGATGAGCAGTTCTTC. Encoded protein: CASTRRDEQFF.